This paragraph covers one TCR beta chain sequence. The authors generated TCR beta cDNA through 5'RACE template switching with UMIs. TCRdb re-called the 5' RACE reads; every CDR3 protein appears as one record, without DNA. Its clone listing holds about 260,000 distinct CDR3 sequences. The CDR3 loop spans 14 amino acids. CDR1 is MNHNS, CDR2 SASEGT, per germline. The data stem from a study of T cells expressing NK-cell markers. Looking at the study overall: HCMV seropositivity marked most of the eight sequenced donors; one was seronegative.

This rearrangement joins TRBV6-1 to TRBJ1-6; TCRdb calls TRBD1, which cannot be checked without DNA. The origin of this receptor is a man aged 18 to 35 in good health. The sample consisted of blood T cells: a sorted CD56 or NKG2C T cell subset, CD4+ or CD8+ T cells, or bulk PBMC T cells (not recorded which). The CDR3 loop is CASRGTGVRAPLHF.